A selection of T cell receptor beta chains follows, all from one sample in a study of human T cells and chemical hapten exposure. TCRdb reanalysed the RACE reads using MiXCR and keeps one entry per CDR3 protein. In the table there are around 120,000 distinct CDR3 sequences, around 15% of which are singletons. The sample in question was whole blood, obtained in connection with sensitization to the hapten diphenylcyclopropenone (DPC). These receptors originate from a man aged 18 to 30 with alopecia areata. Some clones in this sample may be carry-over from other donors' samples. Both conserved end residues are part of each CDR3. D genes are given only for firm matches. The listing skips clone size in some rows; elsewhere it reads once, few, many or a size class.

clone_size d_call j_call v_call cdr3_nt cdr3_aa
few - TRBJ1-1 TRBV28 TGTGCCAGCAGTCCTGAAGCTTTCTTT CASSPEAFF
- - TRBJ2-1 TRBV7-9 TGTGCCAGCAGCTCTTACAGGGTTGAGCACAATGAGCAGTTCTTC CASSSYRVEHNEQFF
many - TRBJ2-6 TRBV4-2 TGTGCCAGCAGCCAAGAAGTGACGAAAAATGGGGCCAACGTCCTGACTTTC CASSQEVTKNGANVLTF
- TRBD2 TRBJ2-3 TRBV14 TGTGCCAGCAGCCATGAACTAGCGGGGACCTATACGCAGTATTTT CASSHELAGTYTQYF
- - TRBJ1-2 TRBV7-2 TGTGCCAGCAGCTTAGTTTCTGGGCAGGACTATGGCTACACCTTC CASSLVSGQDYGYTF
many - TRBJ2-7 TRBV4-3 TGCGCCAGCAGCCAAGAAGTCGGGGGACGGGGCTCCTACGAGCAGTACTTC CASSQEVGGRGSYEQYF
- TRBD1 TRBJ2-5 TRBV12-5 TGTGCTAGTGGCTCCGGGACAGTAGAGACCCAGTACTTC CASGSGTVETQYF
few TRBD1 TRBJ1-4 TRBV4-3 TGCGCCAGCAGCCAACCTAAACAGGGGGCAACTAATGAAAAACTGTTTTTT CASSQPKQGATNEKLFF
many - TRBJ1-2 TRBV27 TGTGCCAGCAGCGTCGGACCGTCAAAGTATGGCTACACCTTC CASSVGPSKYGYTF
few - TRBJ2-1 TRBV7-3 TGTGCCAGCAGCTTAGAGGAGGGCCCGAATGAGCAGTTCTTC CASSLEEGPNEQFF
- - TRBJ1-2 TRBV4-3 TGCGCCAGCAGCCCTATCAGGACCTGGAGAGGCTATGGCTACACCTTC CASSPIRTWRGYGYTF
few TRBD1 TRBJ2-2 TRBV11-2 TGTGCCAGCAGCCGAACGACAGGGCTCACCGGGGAGCTGTTTTTT CASSRTTGLTGELFF
few - TRBJ1-1 TRBV7-8 TGTGCCAGCAGCCCAGGGGTTTTCACTGAAGCTTTCTTT CASSPGVFTEAFF
few TRBD2 TRBJ2-7 TRBV20-1 TGCAGTGCTAGAGTAATGGGTAATGCGGGGGGCCCTTACGAGCAGTACTTC CSARVMGNAGGPYEQYF
few TRBD1 TRBJ1-5 TRBV4-1 TGCGCCAGCAGCCAAGGCGACAGGGGAAGCAATCAGCCCCAGCATTTT CASSQGDRGSNQPQHF
few TRBD2 TRBJ2-2 TRBV7-3 TGTGCCAGCAGCCCGGGACTAGCGGGGGATCTAACTACCGGGGAGCTGTTTTTT CASSPGLAGDLTTGELFF
few TRBD2 TRBJ2-2 TRBV5-6 TGTGCCAGCAGCCACACCAGCGGGGCGAACACCGGGGAGCTGTTTTTT CASSHTSGANTGELFF
once - TRBJ2-2 TRBV11-2 TGTGCCAGCGACGGGGCCGAACGCACCGGGGAGCTGTTTTTT CASDGAERTGELFF
- - TRBJ1-3 TRBV5-8 TGTGCCAGCAGCTTGCTCGGGGACTCTGGAAACACCATATATTTT CASSLLGDSGNTIYF
few - TRBJ1-1 TRBV7-9 TGTGCCAGCAGTTTCGAACCGGGACGGGTGACTGAAGCTTTCTTT CASSFEPGRVTEAFF
- TRBD1 TRBJ1-1 TRBV10-2 TGCGCCAGCAGGGCCGGGACAGTCGGGACTGAAGCTTTCTTT CASRAGTVGTEAFF
few TRBD2 TRBJ2-1 TRBV10-2 TGCGCCAGCAGTTCTAGCGGGGGATACCCCTCCTACAATGAGCAGTTCTTC CASSSSGGYPSYNEQFF
- - TRBJ2-7 TRBV27 TGTGCCAGCAGTTCGTCCCCCTATAATGGAGAGCAGTACTTC CASSSSPYNGEQYF
- - TRBJ2-1 TRBV5-6 TGTGCCAGCAATGAGGGTGCCTACAATGAGCAGTTCTTC CASNEGAYNEQFF
- TRBD1 TRBJ2-5 TRBV6-2/TRBV6-3 TGTGCCAGCAGTCTACGGGCAGGGGGCTTCTCCGAGACCCAGTACTTC CASSLRAGGFSETQYF
few - TRBJ1-1 TRBV28 TGTGCCAGCCCTGGGGTAACAGGACTCACTGAAGCTTTCTTT CASPGVTGLTEAFF
- - TRBJ2-3 TRBV5-1 TGCGCCAGCAGCTTGGTTGACAGGACCACAGATACGCAGTATTTT CASSLVDRTTDTQYF
few - TRBJ2-2 TRBV10-3 TGTGCCATCAGTAGGGTTACCGGGGAGCTGTTTTTT CAISRVTGELFF
few - TRBJ2-4 TRBV19 TGTGCCAGTAGTGGCCCCTACAGGGGAGGAGACATTCAGTACTTC CASSGPYRGGDIQYF
few - TRBJ1-3 TRBV14 TGTGCCAGCAGCCAAGTCGGAACCGGAAACACCATATATTTT CASSQVGTGNTIYF
- - TRBJ1-1 TRBV29-1 TGCAGCGTCGGACACCCGAACACTGAAGCTTTCTTT CSVGHPNTEAFF
many - TRBJ1-1 TRBV21-1 TGTGCCAGCAGCAAACCTGAAGCTTTCTTT CASSKPEAFF
- - TRBJ1-1 TRBV6-2/TRBV6-3 TGTGCCAGCAGTTATTCCGGGGGGCAAACTGAAGCTTTCTTT CASSYSGGQTEAFF
- - TRBJ1-2 TRBV20-1 TGCAGTGCTAGAGGCAAGCCCGGTGGCTACACCTTC CSARGKPGGYTF
few - TRBJ2-3 TRBV19 TGTGCCAGTAGTAAGGGATTTTCGGATACGCAGTATTTT CASSKGFSDTQYF
few TRBD2 TRBJ2-1 TRBV20-1 TGCAGTGCCGACATAAGGACTAGCGTAGATGAGCAGTTCTTC CSADIRTSVDEQFF
- - TRBJ2-7 TRBV20-1 TGCAGTGCGCAGGGGACGGGCTACGAGCAGTACTTC CSAQGTGYEQYF
few - TRBJ2-3 TRBV2 TGTGCCAGCAGTGAAGTTTTGCGAGATACGCAGTATTTT CASSEVLRDTQYF
few - TRBJ2-1 TRBV9 TGTGCCAGCAGCCGGGCGATTGTGCCCTACAATGAGCAGTTCTTC CASSRAIVPYNEQFF
- - TRBJ1-1 TRBV6-5 TGTGCCAGCAGTCGTTATTTCATGAACACTGAAGCTTTCTTT CASSRYFMNTEAFF
many TRBD1 TRBJ2-7 TRBV4-3 TGCGCCAGCAGCCAGGACAGGGGGCCCGAGCAGTACTTC CASSQDRGPEQYF